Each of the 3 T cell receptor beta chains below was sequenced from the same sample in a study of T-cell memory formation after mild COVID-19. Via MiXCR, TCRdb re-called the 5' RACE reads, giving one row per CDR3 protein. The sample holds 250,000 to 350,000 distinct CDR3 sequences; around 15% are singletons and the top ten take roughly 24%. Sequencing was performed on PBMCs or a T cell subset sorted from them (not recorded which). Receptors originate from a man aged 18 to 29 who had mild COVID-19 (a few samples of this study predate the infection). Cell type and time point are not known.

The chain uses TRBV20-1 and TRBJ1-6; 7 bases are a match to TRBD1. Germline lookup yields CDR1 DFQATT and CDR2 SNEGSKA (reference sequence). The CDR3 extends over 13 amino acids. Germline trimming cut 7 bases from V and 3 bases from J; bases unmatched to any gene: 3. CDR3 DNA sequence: TGCAGTGTCCGGGACAGCTATAATTCACCCCTCCACTTT. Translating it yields CSVRDSYNSPLHF.

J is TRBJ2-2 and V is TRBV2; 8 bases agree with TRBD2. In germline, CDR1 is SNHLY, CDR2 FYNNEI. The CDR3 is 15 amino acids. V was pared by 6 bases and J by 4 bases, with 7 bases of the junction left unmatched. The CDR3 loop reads CASRAGTSFTGELFF. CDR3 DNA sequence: TGTGCCAGCAGGGCGGGGACTAGTTTCACCGGGGAGCTGTTTTTT.

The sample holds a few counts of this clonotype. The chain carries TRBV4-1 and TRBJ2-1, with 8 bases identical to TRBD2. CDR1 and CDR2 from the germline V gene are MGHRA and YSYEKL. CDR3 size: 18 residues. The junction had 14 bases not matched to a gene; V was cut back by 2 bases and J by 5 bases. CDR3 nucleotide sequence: TGCGCCAGCAGCCAATCGCGGGACCGGGGGGGCGATAACAATGAGCAGTTCTTC. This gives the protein CASSQSRDRGGDNNEQFF.